A single sample is the source of the 21 T cell receptor beta chains below, sequenced in a study of blood T cell repertoires in COVID-19. Data came from immunoSEQ multiplex PCR; TCRdb stores just in-frame clones and leaves some out. The repertoire holds some 120,000 clones, with about three quarters as singletons. The specimen sequenced was peripheral blood. The source of these receptors is a human donor with acute or convalescent COVID-19. The donor label of this sample is uncertain.

In the case of this clone: An end of the junction does not agree with germline; a read error may underlie this. V gene TRBV5-1 combines with J gene TRBJ2-3; D uncertain. Germline lookup yields CDR1 SGHRS and CDR2 YFSETQ. This CDR3 comprises 14 residues. The CDR3 bases are TGCGCCAGCAGGTTGGCGACTAGCACAGATACGCAGTATTTT. Amino acid sequence: CASRLATSTDTQYF.

This clone was seen a single time. The V and J genes are TRBV5-1 and TRBJ2-3, with 10 bases lining up with TRBD2. J lost 3 bases, V lost 2 bases, and 6 bases had no gene match. The CDR3 has 16 amino acids. Per the germline V gene, CDR1 is SGHRS and CDR2 is YFSETQ. CDR3 sequence (DNA): TGCGCCAGCAGCTTCCCCCTAGCGGGAGATACAGATACGCAGTATTTT. Translated, it gives CASSFPLAGDTDTQYF.

The chain carries TRBV6-5 and TRBJ2-2; no reliable D call. The V and J ends lost 0 bases and 0 bases respectively, with 8 bases between them. This CDR3 contains 16 residues. Germline V lookup: CDR1 MNHEY, CDR2 SVGAGI. CDR3: CASSYSPGSNTGELFF. The CDR3 region has the DNA TGTGCCAGCAGTTACTCGCCCGGTTCGAACACCGGGGAGCTGTTTTTT.

This chain uses TRBV7-2 with TRBJ1-5; D may be TRBD1 (6 bases). The CDR3 is 14 amino acids. Trimming pared 1 base from V and 7 bases from J, leaving 11 bases between. In germline, CDR1 is SGHTA, CDR2 FQGNSA. Here the CDR3 reads CASSLGGGPQPQHF. The CDR3 region has the DNA TGTGCCAGCAGCTTAGGCGGGGGGCCCCAGCCCCAGCATTTT. The full variable domain, in which reference TRBV7-2 and TRBJ1-5 provide the parts outside the CDR3, is GAGVSQSPSNKVTEKGKDVELRCDPISGHTALYWYRQSLGQGLEFLIYFQGNSAPDKSGLPSDRFSAERTGGSVSTLTIQRTQQEDSAVYLCASSLGGGPQPQHFGDGTRLSIL.

The rearrangement links TRBV27 to TRBJ2-3; 13 bases are shared with TRBD2. The CDR3 totals 17 residues. Germline-derived CDR1 and CDR2 are MNHEY and SMNVEV (reference sequence). Losses at the gene ends were 0 bases for V and 14 bases for J; bases not matched to a gene: 14. CDR3: CASSLSRLAGGSKGWYF. CDR3 sequence (DNA): TGTGCCAGCAGTTTATCCAGACTAGCGGGGGGCTCAAAGGGCTGGTATTTT.

The rearrangement links TRBV11-2 to TRBJ1-1, with TRBD1 matching 7 bases. Germline CDR1 SGHAT, CDR2 FQNNGV. Germline trimming cut 1 base from V and 1 base from J; bases unmatched to any gene: 6. The CDR3 spans 16 residues. Here the CDR3 reads CASSLAVGGQNTEAFF. DNA for the CDR3: TGTGCCAGCAGCTTAGCCGTAGGGGGCCAGAACACTGAAGCTTTCTTT.

This clone was counted only a few times. This chain uses TRBV10-3 with TRBJ1-1; TRBD1 matches 9 bases. V was clipped by 1 base and J by 5 bases; unmatched bases: 11. This CDR3 is built from 17 residues. Germline loops: CDR1 ENHRY, CDR2 SYGVKD. As DNA, the CDR3 is TGTGCCATCAGTGAGTTTGGGACAGGGCAGGGTTGGACTGAAGCTTTCTTT. Amino acid sequence: CAISEFGTGQGWTEAFF.

The genes are TRBV4-1 and TRBJ2-1; D ambiguous. V lost 3 bases, J lost 0 bases, and 9 bases lay in between. The CDR3 extends over 15 amino acids. CDR1 and CDR2 (germline): MGHRA, YSYEKL. The CDR3 here is CASSQSSSSYNEQFF. The CDR3 DNA is TGCGCCAGCAGCCAGAGTTCGAGCTCCTACAATGAGCAGTTCTTC.

The chain links TRBV11-2 to TRBJ1-4; D ambiguous. CDR3 length equals 16 residues. V shed 5 bases and J shed 1 base, with 14 bases lying between them. Germline-derived CDR1 and CDR2 are SGHAT and FQNNGV. In nucleotides, the CDR3 is TGTGCCAGCAGCAAATGGAGTCTAGGAACTAATGAAAAACTGTTTTTT. This gives the protein CASSKWSLGTNEKLFF.

The genes are TRBV7-9 and TRBJ2-2, with 7 bases aligning to TRBD1. The CDR3 is made up of 17 amino acids. Germline loops: CDR1 SEHNR, CDR2 FQNEAQ (reference sequence). The trim removed 0 bases at V and 2 bases at J, leaving 6 bases unmatched. In DNA form, the CDR3 reads TGTGCCAGCAGCTTAGCCTTGACAGGGACCAACACCGGGGAGCTGTTTTTT. It encodes CASSLALTGTNTGELFF.

The chain joins TRBV11-2 to TRBJ1-2; no reliable D call. V lost 6 bases and J lost 5, with 10 bases in between. CDR3 length: 12 amino acids. Germline V CDR1 and CDR2: SGHAT, FQNNGV. The CDR3 coding sequence is TGTGCCAGCAGGCGGGTCTCTTATGGCTACACCTTC. Encoded protein: CASRRVSYGYTF.

The genes are TRBV9 and TRBJ2-3; possibly TRBD2 for D (6 bases). CDR1 SGDLS and CDR2 YYNGEE come from the germline V gene. The CDR3 covers 14 residues. V was shortened by 2 bases and J by 2 bases, with 9 bases between the two germline ends. DNA for the CDR3: TGTGCCAGCAGCGTTGGGGGGATCACAGATACGCAGTATTTT. The encoded protein is CASSVGGITDTQYF.

The chain is built from TRBV7-2 and TRBJ1-3; D is possibly TRBD1 (6 bases). V lost 2 bases and J lost 0, with 14 bases in between. This CDR3 is 17 amino acids long. Germline CDR1 is SGHTA and CDR2 is FQGNSA. The CDR3, as DNA: TGTGCCAGCAGCTTAAGGCCAGGGGCCCACTCTGGAAACACCATATATTTT. Encoded protein: CASSLRPGAHSGNTIYF.

The V call is TRBV29-1, the J call TRBJ2-2; perhaps TRBD2 as D (6 bases). CDR3 length equals 14 residues. CDR1 and CDR2 (germline): SQVTM, ANQGSEA. The V end was cut by 7 bases, the J end by 2 bases, with 14 bases between. The CDR3, as DNA: TGCAGCGCCCCGTTGCGGGGAAACACCGGGGAGCTGTTTTTT. Translating gives CSAPLRGNTGELFF.

This CDR3 reads CASRSDRGPAFATNEKLFF. The CDR3 nucleotides read TGTGCCAGTAGATCGGACAGGGGGCCCGCTTTTGCAACTAATGAAAAACTGTTTTTT. The chain combines TRBV19 with TRBJ1-4, with 11 nucleotides matching TRBD1. The J segment lost 0 bases and the V segment lost 6 bases, leaving 12 bases of the junction unmatched. The germline V gene has CDR1 LNHDA and CDR2 SQIVND (reference sequence). This CDR3 contains 19 residues.

By proportion, this clone is medium-sized. The V and J genes are TRBV14 and TRBJ2-1; the D gene is possibly TRBD2 (6 bases). Trimming removed 3 bases from V and 4 bases from J, with 10 bases in between. The CDR3 covers 14 residues. Germline CDR1 is SGHDN and CDR2 is FVKESK. DNA for the CDR3: TGTGCCAGCAGCCAGCCGGGACTGTACAATGAGCAGTTCTTC. Encoded protein: CASSQPGLYNEQFF.

The chain recombines TRBV19 with TRBJ2-5; 8 bases fit TRBD2. After removal of 4 bases from V and 1 base from J, the junction contained 8 bases not matched to a gene. Germline V gives CDR1 LNHDA, CDR2 SQIVND (reference sequence). The CDR3 has 16 amino acids. CDR3 DNA: TGTGCCAGTAGTACTCCTTCTGCGGGGGGCCAAGAGACCCAGTACTTC. Translating gives CASSTPSAGGQETQYF.

A few counts support this clone. J is TRBJ1-6 and V is TRBV18; no clear D. The CDR3 contains 16 residues. Deletions cut 3 bases from V and 0 bases from J, with 9 bases between. Germline values: CDR1 KGHSH, CDR2 LQKENI. The CDR3 DNA follows: TGTGCCAGCTCACCCGTAACGAGCTCCTATAATTCACCCCTCCACTTT. This encodes CASSPVTSSYNSPLHF. Based on the CDR3 plus reference TRBV18 and TRBJ1-6, the full variable domain is NAGVMQNPRHLVRRRGQEARLRCSPMKGHSHVYWYRQLPEEGLKFMVYLQKENIIDESGMPKERFSAEFPKEGPSILRIQQVVRGDSAAYFCASSPVTSSYNSPLHFGNGTRLTVT.

The chain links TRBV7-9 to TRBJ2-1, with D uncertain. The V end was cut by 5 bases, the J end by 2 bases, with 19 bases between. CDR1 and CDR2 from the germline V gene are SEHNR and FQNEAQ (reference sequence). The CDR3 is made up of 17 amino acids. The DNA for the CDR3 is TGTGCCAGCAGCCCACTCCCTTGGCGAGGTACCTACAATGAGCAGTTCTTC. Amino acids: CASSPLPWRGTYNEQFF.

CDR3 protein: CAWNRDNFGKLFF. The CDR3 nucleotides read TGTGCCTGGAACCGGGACAACTTTGGAAAACTGTTTTTT. The chain carries TRBV30 and TRBJ1-4, with D maybe TRBD1 (6 bases). There are 13 residues in the CDR3. Germline V gene data show CDR1 as GTSNPN and CDR2 as SVGIG (reference sequence). Trimming took 4 bases from V and 10 from J, leaving 16 bases between them.

The chain uses TRBV30 and TRBJ1-4; 8 bases are shared with TRBD1. The germline CDR1 and CDR2 sequences are GTSNPN and SVGIG (reference sequence). This CDR3 spans 13 amino acids. V shed 7 bases and J 3 bases; nucleotides not matched to a gene: 4. CDR3 DNA sequence: TGTGCCTTTCAGGGGGCATCTAATGAAAAACTGTTTTTT. The encoded protein is CAFQGASNEKLFF.